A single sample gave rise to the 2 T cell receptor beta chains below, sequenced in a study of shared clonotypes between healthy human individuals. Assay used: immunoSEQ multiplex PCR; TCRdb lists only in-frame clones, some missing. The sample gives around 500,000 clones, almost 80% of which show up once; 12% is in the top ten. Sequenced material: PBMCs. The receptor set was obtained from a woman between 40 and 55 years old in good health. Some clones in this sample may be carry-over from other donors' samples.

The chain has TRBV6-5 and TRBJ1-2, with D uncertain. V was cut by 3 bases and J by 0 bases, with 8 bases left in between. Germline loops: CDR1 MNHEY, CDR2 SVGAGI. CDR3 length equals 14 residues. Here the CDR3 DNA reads TGTGCCAGCAGTTATGGGCGACCTAACTATGGCTACACCTTC. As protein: CASSYGRPNYGYTF.

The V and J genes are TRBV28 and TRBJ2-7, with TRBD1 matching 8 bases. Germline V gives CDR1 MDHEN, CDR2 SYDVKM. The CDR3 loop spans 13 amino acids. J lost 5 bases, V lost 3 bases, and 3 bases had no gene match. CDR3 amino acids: CASSLRDRHEQYF. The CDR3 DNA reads TGTGCCAGCAGTTTGAGGGACAGGCACGAGCAGTACTTC. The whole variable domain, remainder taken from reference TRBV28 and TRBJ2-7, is DVKVTQSSRYLVKRTGEKVFLECVQDMDHENMFWYRQDPGLGLRLIYFSYDVKMKEKGDIPEGYSVSREKKERFSLILESASTNQTSMYLCASSLRDRHEQYFGPGTRLTVT.